This passage covers 15 T cell receptor beta chains from one sample sequenced in a study of HIV-infected patients and healthy controls. No cell fractionation was done, so the repertoire covers all unsorted peripheral blood T cells. cDNA was made from roughly 500 ng RNA using alpha and beta constant primers. Using multiplexing indices, alpha and beta chain libraries were generated apart by chain-specific third strand synthesis. Using its own MiXCR run on the 5' RACE reads, TCRdb lists one record per CDR3 protein. This table has about 8,500 distinct CDR3 sequences, about 5.8% appearing once. Material: blood. These receptors originate from an adult in good health.

This clonotype was observed at least ten times. The chain employs TRBV29-1 and TRBJ1-2, with 8 bases that match TRBD1. Trimming removed 6 bases from V and 0 bases from J; junction bases left unmatched: 3. The length of the CDR3 is 13 residues. In germline, CDR1 is SQVTM, CDR2 ANQGSEA. The CDR3 loop reads CSVQTGANYGYTF. The CDR3 nucleotides are TGCAGCGTACAGACAGGGGCTAACTATGGCTACACCTTC.

The table lists this clonotype with many counts. The rearrangement joins TRBV6-6 to TRBJ2-1; tentatively, D is TRBD1 (5 bases). Germline V gene sequence: CDR1 MNHNY, CDR2 SVGAGI (reference sequence). This CDR3 is built from 17 residues. Trimming pared 0 bases from V and 1 base from J, leaving 13 bases between. Written as DNA, the CDR3 is TGTGCCAGCAGTTACTCGATGTTAGACAGATCCTACAATGAGCAGTTCTTC. This codes for CASSYSMLDRSYNEQFF.

This clonotype showed up many times. At one of its ends the junction is not consistent with the germline gene, which may arise from a read error. The gene calls are TRBV12-3 or TRBV12-4 and TRBJ2-1; 10 bases align to TRBD1. The CDR3 spans 13 residues. CDR3 residues: CASRGRDRGTTVF. In DNA form, the CDR3 reads TGTGCCAGCAGGGGCCGGGACAGGGGCACCACGGTCTTC.

By sample fraction, this clonotype is medium-sized. The chain uses TRBV6-5 and TRBJ2-4, with 8 positions matching TRBD1. J lost 3 bases, V lost 5 bases, and 6 bases had no gene match. The CDR3 is made up of 15 amino acids. CDR1 MNHEY and CDR2 SVGAGI come from the germline V gene. The CDR3 spells CASSRLDRDKNIQYF. Written as DNA, the CDR3 is TGTGCCAGCAGTCGCCTGGACAGGGACAAAAACATTCAGTACTTC.

This clonotype was detected many times. The chain couples TRBV6-2 or TRBV6-3 to TRBJ1-5; 11 bases match TRBD1. The CDR3 is 20 residues long. Germline values: CDR1 MNHEY, CDR2 SVGEGT. J was trimmed by 1 base and V by 0 bases; bases with no gene match: 11. CDR3 loop: CASSYSLRDRGVGSNQPQHF. Written as DNA, the CDR3 is TGTGCCAGCAGTTACTCGTTACGGGACAGGGGGGTTGGCAGCAATCAGCCCCAGCATTTT.

This clonotype is medium-sized (0.01 to 0.1%) in the sample. This chain connects TRBV7-2 to TRBJ1-5, with D possibly TRBD1 on 6 matching bases. The CDR3 consists of 13 residues. The germline CDR1 and CDR2 sequences are SGHTA and FQGNSA. The V and J ends lost 1 base and 6 bases respectively, with 7 bases between them. CDR3 sequence: CASSLEGVQPQHF. The CDR3 coding sequence is TGTGCCAGCAGCTTAGAGGGGGTTCAGCCCCAGCATTTT.

Sample share makes this clonotype medium-sized (0.01 to 0.1%). The chain recombines TRBV28 with TRBJ2-3; no definite D call. V was pared by 6 bases and J by 4 bases, with 14 bases between. CDR3 length: 14 residues. Looked up from germline, CDR1 is MDHEN and CDR2 is SYDVKM. The DNA of the CDR3 is TGTGCCAGCAGACTTCCGGGCTTACCAGATACGCAGTATTTT. Translating it yields CASRLPGLPDTQYF.

By share, this clonotype ranks as medium-sized (0.01 to 0.1%). The CDR3 loop reads CASSPRDRGQETQYF. DNA of the CDR3: TGTGCCAGTAGCCCAAGAGACAGGGGGCAAGAGACCCAGTACTTC. This sequence joins TRBV19 and TRBJ2-5; 9 nucleotides line up with TRBD1. The CDR3 is made up of 15 amino acids. Germline V gene sequence: CDR1 LNHDA, CDR2 SQIVND (reference sequence). V shed 6 bases, J shed 2 bases, and the junction held 7 bases outside the gene matches. The variable domain in full, with the rest retrieved from reference TRBV19 and TRBJ2-5, is DGGITQSPKYLFRKEGQNVTLSCEQNLNHDAMYWYRQDPGQGLRLIYYSQIVNDFQKGDIAEGYSVSREKKESFPLTVTSAQKNPTAFYLCASSPRDRGQETQYFGPGTRLLVL.

This clonotype was detected many times. The genes are TRBV5-1 and TRBJ2-1; tentatively, D is TRBD2 (5 bases). The length of the CDR3 is 15 residues. Germline V lookup: CDR1 SGHRS, CDR2 YFSETQ. Between the trimmed V and J ends, which lost 5 bases and 3 bases, there was a span of 15 bases. Here the CDR3 reads CASRPQVEGYNEQFF. The CDR3 DNA reads TGCGCCAGCAGACCCCAGGTTGAGGGCTACAATGAGCAGTTCTTC.

At least ten counts were recorded for this clonotype. The chain recombines TRBV12-3 or TRBV12-4 with TRBJ2-5; unclear D gene. The CDR3 totals 13 residues. Deletions cut 0 bases from V and 5 bases from J, with 7 bases between. CDR3 bases: TGTGCCAGCAGTTTAGCAAGGCAGGAGACCCAGTACTTC. Its protein is CASSLARQETQYF.

This clonotype was found many times. The chain joins TRBV7-9 to TRBJ1-2, with a tentative D call TRBD1 (6 bases). V was clipped by 1 base and J by 6 bases, with 12 bases between them. The CDR3 consists of 14 residues. The V gene's germline CDR1 is SEHNR and CDR2 FQNEAQ (reference sequence). In nucleotides, the CDR3 is TGTGCCAGCAGCTTAGGAAGGGGGGCGAATGGCTACACCTTC. Translated, it gives CASSLGRGANGYTF.

A few counts support this clonotype. This rearrangement joins TRBV7-8 to TRBJ1-1; D gene ambiguous. Germline V CDR1 and CDR2: SGHVS, FQNEAQ. This CDR3 has 14 amino acids. The germline V and J ends were trimmed by 1 base and 4 bases, with 10 bases remaining between them. CDR3 loop: CASSLEVEITEAFF. Here the CDR3 DNA reads TGTGCCAGCAGCTTAGAGGTAGAGATCACTGAAGCTTTCTTT.

This clonotype was observed many times. This chain uses TRBV2 with TRBJ2-1; 7 nucleotides match TRBD1. The germline CDR1 and CDR2 sequences are SNHLY and FYNNEI. The CDR3 sequence is 14 residues long. V shed 9 bases, J shed 1 base, and the junction held 6 bases outside the gene matches. Written as DNA, the CDR3 is TGTGCCAGTTTGGGACAGTATTCCTACAATGAGCAGTTCTTC. Amino acid sequence: CASLGQYSYNEQFF.

This clonotype was recorded many times. V and J are TRBV7-2 and TRBJ2-1; D might be TRBD2 (5 bases). Trimming shortened V by 1 base and J by 6 bases, and 13 bases separated the two germline ends. The CDR3 has 15 amino acids. Germline loops: CDR1 SGHTA, CDR2 FQGNSA. CDR3: CASSLVFGRSNEQFF. CDR3 DNA: TGTGCCAGCAGCTTAGTTTTTGGGAGATCCAATGAGCAGTTCTTC. The full variable domain, in which reference TRBV7-2 and TRBJ2-1 provide the parts outside the CDR3, is GAGVSQSPSNKVTEKGKDVELRCDPISGHTALYWYRQSLGQGLEFLIYFQGNSAPDKSGLPSDRFSAERTGGSVSTLTIQRTQQEDSAVYLCASSLVFGRSNEQFFGPGTRLTVL.

By its share, this clonotype is medium-sized (0.01 to 0.1%). The chain uses TRBV7-2 and TRBJ2-2; D gene ambiguous. This CDR3 is 14 amino acids long. Germline assignment: CDR1 SGHTA and CDR2 FQGNSA. V gave up 5 bases and J gave up 3 bases, with 10 bases separating them. CDR3 region: CASSPPAHTGELFF. As DNA, the CDR3 is TGTGCCAGCAGCCCCCCGGCCCACACCGGGGAGCTGTTTTTT.